This record looks at one T cell receptor (beta chain) sequence and its context. Per the authors' pipeline: Reference gene primers were amplified, and this amplification served to estimate nucleated cell counts. Sequencing used immunoSEQ multiplex PCR; TCRdb keeps in-frame clones, though not all of them. V and J calls and clone size follow that table, whereas D and trimming were derived from the DNA. The sample shows over 250,000 clones, about 91% of them seen only once. Trimming stripped 3 bases from V and 7 bases from J, with 12 bases between. This CDR3 comprises 14 residues. Germline V gives CDR1 SGHTA, CDR2 FQGNSA. This sample stems from a study of blood T cell repertoires in COVID-19. Participants were aged about 18 to 100 years, lived in around 25 US areas, and enrolled virtually.

The chain employs TRBV7-2 and TRBJ2-2; perhaps TRBD2 as D (5 bases). This receptor was identified in a woman in her late teens or twenties who had recovered from COVID-19. The sample comprised PBMCs or T cells enriched from blood (not recorded which). CDR3 in DNA: TGTGCCAGCAGCTTTGTAATCGGGATCGGGGAGCTGTTTTTT. As protein: CASSFVIGIGELFF.